This is a list of T cell receptor beta chains from one sample in a study of vaccination and CD4 T cells after COVID-19. Their recognized antigens are unknown. A single record per CDR3 protein comes from TCRdb applying MiXCR to the PCR reads. Of around 19,000 distinct CDR3 sequences listed, around 56% were seen once; the top ten hold around 8%. The sample consisted of CD4+ T cells from blood, cultured in vitro. The receptors here all came from a human donor who had recovered from COVID-19. The CDR3 runs from the conserved cysteine through the conserved F or W. Clone size, where shown, is once, few, many, or a class for clones that have expanded.

abundance	v_gene	CDR3aa
few	TRBV19	CASSSLRAPTSNTEAFF
.	TRBV7-3	CASSSTTAPGNTIYF
.	TRBV20-1	CSASTDTNYGYTF
.	TRBV10-2	CASRLAGETYEQYF
.	TRBV19	CASSIESGIRARTF
.	TRBV28	CASSPQGPYEQYF
.	TRBV20-1	CSARAPPPKQETQYF
.	TRBV28	CASSVPGQGLIMTEAFF
once	TRBV6-1	CASTSRPTESGELFF
.	TRBV14	CASSQTMMGSGANVLTF
.	TRBV2	CASSEMTENEQFF
.	TRBV20-1	CSAPRTSGYNEQFF
few	TRBV30	CAWSVYRYYEQYF
.	TRBV5-5	CASSYQGDGYTF
.	TRBV10-1	CASSDQRGVETQYF
.	TRBV6-1	CASASGRRTDTQYF
once	TRBV19	CASSTQGDQPQHF
.	TRBV19	CASSPRAGSTDTQYF
.	TRBV15	CATSRDTEVGTEAFF
.	TRBV9	CASSVVQGTDTEAFF
.	TRBV4-2	CASSQATGILTEAFF
.	TRBV7-2	CASSPIGDKRNYGYTF
.	TRBV11-3	CASSFRGPNTGELFF
.	TRBV30	CAWSKGLEADTQYF
.	TRBV27	CASSPPNQLNQPQHF
once	TRBV6-4	CASSDGVAGGEDTQYF
once	TRBV20-1	CSASRVGGTEAFF
once	TRBV19	CASSGQSSSYEQYF
.	TRBV7-2	CASSGPQGFAQFF
.	TRBV7-3	CASSLEVGGSGELFF
.	TRBV10-3	CAISVTAGTGEGYTF
.	TRBV7-2	CASSRTGQGAQGYTF
few	TRBV20-1	CSASRKYPYEQYF
once	TRBV12-3/TRBV12-4	CASSSGRGVRETQYF
.	TRBV19	CASSKGPGTGADNSPLHF
.	TRBV20-1	CSVLGGGAEDEQYF
few	TRBV24-1	CATSTGAKNIQYF
.	TRBV6-2/TRBV6-3	CASMGDSYEQYF
.	TRBV29-1	CSVAAGDAETQYF
.	TRBV24-1	CATRGPNEQFF
few	TRBV6-1	CASTGQGAWQPQHF
.	TRBV11-2	CASSSHRDQPQHF
.	TRBV15	CATSRDLPGANQPQHF
.	TRBV15	CATSRGPPPETQYF
.	TRBV7-2	CASSSRRISGNTIYF
.	TRBV7-8	CASREIAGVTVFTDTQYF
few	TRBV10-2	CASRTSGGTLGEQYF
.	TRBV20-1	CSASPTGGVKLFF
.	TRBV7-8	CASSLVPGPSYEQYF
.	TRBV19	CASSPRDGEAFF
.	TRBV20-1	CSAKGLAAQGETQYF
few	TRBV6-2/TRBV6-3	CASSYEGMAVGYTF
.	TRBV30	CAWSTATRGDTQYF